The T cell receptor beta chain under discussion was sequenced for a study of Graves' ophthalmopathy and Graves' hyperthyroidism. About the research overall: There was a collection of peripheral blood at initial diagnosis, before any treatment.

Deletions cut 1 base from V and 1 base from J, with 23 bases between. This CDR3 comprises 20 residues. Germline V gene data show CDR1 as MDHEN and CDR2 as SYDVKM. There are many counts of this clonotype. The antigen remains undetermined. Clinical symptoms and serum thyroxine were used for diagnosis; TRAb, thyroid ultrasound and orbital computed tomography were also relied on. Overall study results and limits: Blood contained most expanded thyroid clonotypes exceeding 0.001 frequency. In predicting ophthalmopathy progression, the model reached over 55% sensitivity and around 72% specificity.

Using RNA transcripts, the TCR beta CDR3 regions were amplified. Investigators did first-round RT-PCR with HTBI primers, then second-round multiplex PCR. One entry per CDR3 protein, called by TCRdb with MiXCR from the multiplex PCR reads. The table shows under 350,000 distinct CDR3 sequences, with about 17% occurring only once. The receptor was derived from an adult man with Graves' ophthalmopathy. The sample consisted of peripheral blood. J is TRBJ2-4 and V is TRBV28; D not resolved. In nucleotides, the CDR3 is TGTGCCAGCAGTTTATATAAGAGCCTCACCTTGACTGGGGCCAAAAACATTCAGTACTTC. Translation gives CASSLYKSLTLTGAKNIQYF.